This T cell receptor (beta chain) was recovered during a study of vaccination and CD4 T cells after COVID-19. Indicated treatment: roughly 10-day PBMC culture with coronavirus spike peptide pools or control peptides (ViraFEST assay). Investigators obtained the unexposed donor's CD4+ T cells before the COVID-19 pandemic (2011-2018). Cultured CD4+ T cell DNA underwent sequencing with the Oncomine TCR Beta short-read assay. Genomic DNA from cultured CD4+ T cells was extracted. Each CDR3 protein gets one entry after TCRdb re-called the PCR reads with MiXCR. The sample lists about 9,300 distinct CDR3 sequences, under 40% occurring once. This clonotype was counted only a few times. What it binds is unknown. The receptor was derived from a human donor in good health. Sequencing was carried out using CD4+ T cells from blood, cultured in vitro.

CDR3 DNA: TGTGCCAGCAGGGAGGACGGTGGTTACGAGCAGTACTTC. This encodes CASREDGGYEQYF. The chain is built from TRBV12-3 or TRBV12-4 and TRBJ2-7; D is perhaps TRBD2 (5 bases). V was pared by 6 bases and J by 4 bases, with 13 bases between. This CDR3 has 13 residues.